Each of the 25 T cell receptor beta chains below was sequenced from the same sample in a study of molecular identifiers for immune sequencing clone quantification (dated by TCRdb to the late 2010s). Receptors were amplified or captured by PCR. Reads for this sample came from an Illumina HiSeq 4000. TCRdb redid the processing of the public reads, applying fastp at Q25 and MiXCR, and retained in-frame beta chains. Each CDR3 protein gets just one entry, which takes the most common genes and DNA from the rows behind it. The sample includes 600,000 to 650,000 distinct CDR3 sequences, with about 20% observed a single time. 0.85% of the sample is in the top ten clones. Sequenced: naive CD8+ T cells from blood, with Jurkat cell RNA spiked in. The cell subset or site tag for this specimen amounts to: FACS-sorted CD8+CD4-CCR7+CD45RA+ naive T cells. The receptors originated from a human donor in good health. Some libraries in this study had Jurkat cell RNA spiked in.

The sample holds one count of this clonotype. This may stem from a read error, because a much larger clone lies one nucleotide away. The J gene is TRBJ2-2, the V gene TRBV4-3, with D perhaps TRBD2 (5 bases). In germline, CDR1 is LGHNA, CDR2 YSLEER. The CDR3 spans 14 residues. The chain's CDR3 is CASSGSSGTGELVF. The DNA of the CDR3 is TGCGCCAGCAGTGGCAGCAGTGGCACCGGGGAGCTGGTTTTT.

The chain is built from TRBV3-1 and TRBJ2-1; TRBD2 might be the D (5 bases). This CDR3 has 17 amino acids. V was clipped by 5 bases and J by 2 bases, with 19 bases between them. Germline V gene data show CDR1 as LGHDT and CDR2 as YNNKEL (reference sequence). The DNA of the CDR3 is TGTGCCAGCAGCGGCGAGGCTCGGGGTGTGGCCTACAATGAGCAGTTCTTC. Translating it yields CASSGEARGVAYNEQFF.

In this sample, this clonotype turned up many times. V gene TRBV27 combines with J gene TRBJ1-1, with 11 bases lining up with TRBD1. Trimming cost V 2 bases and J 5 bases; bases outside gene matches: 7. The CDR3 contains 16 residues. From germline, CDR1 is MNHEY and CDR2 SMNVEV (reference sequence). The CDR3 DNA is TGTGCCAGCAGTTTAATAGTGGGACAGGGGGATACTGAAGCTTTCTTT. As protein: CASSLIVGQGDTEAFF.

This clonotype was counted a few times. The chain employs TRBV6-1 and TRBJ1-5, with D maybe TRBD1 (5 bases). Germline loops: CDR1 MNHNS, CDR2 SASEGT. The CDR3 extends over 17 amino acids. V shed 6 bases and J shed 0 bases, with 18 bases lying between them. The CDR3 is CASSAIRGEYSNQPQHF. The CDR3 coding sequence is TGTGCCAGCAGCGCCATAAGGGGCGAATATAGCAATCAGCCCCAGCATTTT.

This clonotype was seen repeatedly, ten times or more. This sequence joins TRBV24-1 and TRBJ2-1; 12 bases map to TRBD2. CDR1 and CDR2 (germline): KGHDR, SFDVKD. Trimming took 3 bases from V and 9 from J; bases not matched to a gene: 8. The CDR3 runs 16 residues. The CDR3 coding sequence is TGTGCCACCAGTGATCTGACTAGCGGGAGTGGCGGTGAGCAGTTCTTC. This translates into CATSDLTSGSGGEQFF.

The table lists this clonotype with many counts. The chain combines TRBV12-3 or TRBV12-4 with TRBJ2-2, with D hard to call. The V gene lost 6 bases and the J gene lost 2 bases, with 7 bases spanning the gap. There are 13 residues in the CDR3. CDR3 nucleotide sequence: TGTGCCAGCAGGAGACCCAACACCGGGGAGCTGTTTTTT. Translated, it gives CASRRPNTGELFF.

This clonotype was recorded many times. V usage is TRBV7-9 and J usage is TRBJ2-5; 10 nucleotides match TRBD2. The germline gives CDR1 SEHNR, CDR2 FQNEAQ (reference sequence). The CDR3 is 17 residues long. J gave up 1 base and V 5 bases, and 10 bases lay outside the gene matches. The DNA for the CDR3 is TGTGCCAGCAGCGCTTCACTAGCGGGGCCTATCCAAGAGACCCAGTACTTC. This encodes CASSASLAGPIQETQYF. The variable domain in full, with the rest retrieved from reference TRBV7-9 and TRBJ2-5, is DTGVSQNPRHKITKRGQNVTFRCDPISEHNRLYWYRQTLGQGPEFLTYFQNEAQLEKSRLLSDRFSAERPKGSFSTLEIQRTEQGDSAMYLCASSASLAGPIQETQYFGPGTRLLVL.

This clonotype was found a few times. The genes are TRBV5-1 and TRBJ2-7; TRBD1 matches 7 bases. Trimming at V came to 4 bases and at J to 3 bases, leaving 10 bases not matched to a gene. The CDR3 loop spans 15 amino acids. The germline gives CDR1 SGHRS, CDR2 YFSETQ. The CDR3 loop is CASSPGYGTDYEQYF. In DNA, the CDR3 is TGCGCCAGCAGCCCCGGGTACGGGACAGACTACGAGCAGTACTTC.

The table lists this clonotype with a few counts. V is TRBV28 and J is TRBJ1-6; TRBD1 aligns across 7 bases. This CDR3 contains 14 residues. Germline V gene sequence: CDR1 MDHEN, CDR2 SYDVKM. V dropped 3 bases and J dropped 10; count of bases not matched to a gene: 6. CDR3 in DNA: TGTGCCAGCAGTTTGAGGGGGCTTCGGTCACCCCTCCACTTT. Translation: CASSLRGLRSPLHF.

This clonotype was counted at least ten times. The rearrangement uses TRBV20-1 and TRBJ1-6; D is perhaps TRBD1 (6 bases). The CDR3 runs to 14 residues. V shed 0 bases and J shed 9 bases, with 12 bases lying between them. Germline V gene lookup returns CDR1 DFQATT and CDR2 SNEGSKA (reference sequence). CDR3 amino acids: CSARETGGGSPLHF. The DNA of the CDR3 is TGCAGTGCTAGAGAGACAGGCGGAGGTTCACCCCTCCACTTT.

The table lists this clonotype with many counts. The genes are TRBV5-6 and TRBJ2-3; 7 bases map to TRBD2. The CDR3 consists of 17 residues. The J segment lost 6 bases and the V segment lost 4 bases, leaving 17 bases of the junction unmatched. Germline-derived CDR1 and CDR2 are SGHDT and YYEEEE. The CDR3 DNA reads TGTGCCAGCAGCAGCGGGACTTTCCGTTTATGGAAGGATACGCAGTATTTT. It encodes CASSSGTFRLWKDTQYF.

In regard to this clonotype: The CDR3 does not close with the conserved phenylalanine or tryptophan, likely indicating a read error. Here the CDR3 reads CASFSLSGGPSEQFL. The CDR3 DNA reads TGTGCCAGCTTCAGCTTGTCGGGGGGGCCATCTGAGCAGTTCCTC. V usage is TRBV7-9 and J usage is TRBJ2-1, with 8 positions matching TRBD2. Trimming cost V 8 bases and J 9 bases; bases outside gene matches: 15. The CDR3 loop spans 15 amino acids. Germline values: CDR1 SEHNR, CDR2 FQNEAQ (reference sequence).

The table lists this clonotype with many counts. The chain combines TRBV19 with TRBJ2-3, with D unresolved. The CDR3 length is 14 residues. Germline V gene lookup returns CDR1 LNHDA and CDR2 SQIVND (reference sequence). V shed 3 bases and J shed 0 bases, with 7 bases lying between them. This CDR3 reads CASSILESTDTQYF. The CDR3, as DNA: TGTGCCAGTAGTATTTTAGAGAGCACAGATACGCAGTATTTT.

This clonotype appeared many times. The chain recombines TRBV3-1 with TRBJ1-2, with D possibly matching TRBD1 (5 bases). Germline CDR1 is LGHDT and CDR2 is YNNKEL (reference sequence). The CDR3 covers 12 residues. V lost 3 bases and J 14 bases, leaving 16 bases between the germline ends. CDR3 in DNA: TGTGCCAGCAGCCACGGACCAGGGAAGGAAACCTTC. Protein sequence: CASSHGPGKETF.

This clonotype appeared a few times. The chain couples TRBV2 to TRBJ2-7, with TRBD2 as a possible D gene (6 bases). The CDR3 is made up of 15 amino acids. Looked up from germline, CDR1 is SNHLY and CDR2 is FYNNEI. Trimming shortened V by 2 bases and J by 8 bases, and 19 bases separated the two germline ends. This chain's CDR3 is CASSEFGGGWYKQYF. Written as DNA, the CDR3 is TGTGCCAGCAGTGAATTCGGGGGAGGCTGGTACAAGCAGTACTTC.

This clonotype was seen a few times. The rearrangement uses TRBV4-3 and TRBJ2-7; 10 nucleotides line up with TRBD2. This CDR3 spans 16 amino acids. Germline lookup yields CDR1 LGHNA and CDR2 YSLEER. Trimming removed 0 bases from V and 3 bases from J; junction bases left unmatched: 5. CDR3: CASSQDFSGGNYEQYF. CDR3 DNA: TGCGCCAGCAGCCAAGATTTTAGCGGGGGGAACTACGAGCAGTACTTC.

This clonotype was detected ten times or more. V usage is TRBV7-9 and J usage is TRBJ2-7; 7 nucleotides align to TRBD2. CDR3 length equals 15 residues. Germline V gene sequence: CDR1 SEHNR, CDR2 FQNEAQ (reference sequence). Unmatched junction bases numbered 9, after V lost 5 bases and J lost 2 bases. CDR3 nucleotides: TGTGCCAGCAGCACCGGACTAGTCGGGACCTACGAGCAGTACTTC. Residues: CASSTGLVGTYEQYF. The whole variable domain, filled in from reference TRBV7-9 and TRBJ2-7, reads DTGVSQNPRHKITKRGQNVTFRCDPISEHNRLYWYRQTLGQGPEFLTYFQNEAQLEKSRLLSDRFSAERPKGSFSTLEIQRTEQGDSAMYLCASSTGLVGTYEQYFGPGTRLTVT.

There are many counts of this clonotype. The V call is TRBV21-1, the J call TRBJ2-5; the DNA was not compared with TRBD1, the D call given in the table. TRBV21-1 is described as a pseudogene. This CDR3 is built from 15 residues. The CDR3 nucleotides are TGTGCCAGCAGCAAAGCTGACAGGCCCAAGTTGGCCCAGTACTTC. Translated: CASSKADRPKLAQYF.

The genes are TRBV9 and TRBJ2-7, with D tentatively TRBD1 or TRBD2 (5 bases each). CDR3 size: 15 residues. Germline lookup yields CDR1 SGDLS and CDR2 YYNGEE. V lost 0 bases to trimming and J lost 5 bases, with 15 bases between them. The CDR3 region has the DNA TGTGCCAGCAGCGTAGAGGGGACGGCGGAGGACGAGCAGTACTTC. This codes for CASSVEGTAEDEQYF.

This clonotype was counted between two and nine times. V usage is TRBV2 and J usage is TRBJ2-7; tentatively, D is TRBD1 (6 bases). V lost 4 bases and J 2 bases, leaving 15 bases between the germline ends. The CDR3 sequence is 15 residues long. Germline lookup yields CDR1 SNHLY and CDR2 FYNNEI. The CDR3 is CASSGTGFPTYEQYF. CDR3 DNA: TGTGCCAGCAGTGGAACAGGGTTTCCCACCTACGAGCAGTACTTC.

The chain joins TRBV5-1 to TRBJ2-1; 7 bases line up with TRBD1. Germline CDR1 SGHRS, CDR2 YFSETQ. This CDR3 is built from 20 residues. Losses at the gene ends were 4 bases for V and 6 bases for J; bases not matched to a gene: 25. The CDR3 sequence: CASSPSDRTLSGGRSNEQFF. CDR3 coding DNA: TGCGCCAGCAGCCCCTCGGACAGGACTTTAAGCGGTGGTAGGAGCAATGAGCAGTTCTTC.

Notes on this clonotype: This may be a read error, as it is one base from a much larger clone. The CDR3 region has the DNA TGTGCCAGCAGCCAAGGGTTTAGCTCCTGCAATGAGCAGTTCTTC. This sequence encodes CASSQGFSSCNEQFF. The chain joins TRBV14 to TRBJ2-1; D not certain. Germline V gives CDR1 SGHDN, CDR2 FVKESK. The CDR3 has 15 residues.

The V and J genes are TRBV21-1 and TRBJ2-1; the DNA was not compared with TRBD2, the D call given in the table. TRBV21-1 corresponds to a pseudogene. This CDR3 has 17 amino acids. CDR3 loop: CASSKLGVAADYNEQFF. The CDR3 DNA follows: TGTGCCAGCAGCAAATTGGGGGTAGCGGCAGACTACAATGAGCAGTTCTTC.

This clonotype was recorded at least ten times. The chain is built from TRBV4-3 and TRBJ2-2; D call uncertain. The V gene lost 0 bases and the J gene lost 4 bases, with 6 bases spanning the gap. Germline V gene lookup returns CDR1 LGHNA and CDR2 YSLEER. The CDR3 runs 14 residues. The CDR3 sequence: CASSQDDSTGELFF. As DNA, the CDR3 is TGCGCCAGCAGCCAAGATGACTCCACCGGGGAGCTGTTTTTT.

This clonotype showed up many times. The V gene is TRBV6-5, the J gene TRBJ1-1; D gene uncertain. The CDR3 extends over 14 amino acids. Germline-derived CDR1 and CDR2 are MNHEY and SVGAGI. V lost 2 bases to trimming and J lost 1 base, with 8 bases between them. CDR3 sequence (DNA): TGTGCCAGCAGTTACGGCCGGGGGAACACTGAAGCTTTCTTT. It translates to CASSYGRGNTEAFF.